The sequence of this T cell receptor (beta chain) was determined in a study of blood T cell repertoires in COVID-19. Study information: Italy, Spain and the United States were the sources of the convalescent and acute COVID-19 samples. From T cells, B-cell-depleted T cells, or PBMCs came the material, which was cDNA or gDNA.

Germline CDR1 and CDR2: MNHEY and SMNVEV (reference sequence). This CDR3 spans 16 amino acids. The V gene end was trimmed by 5 bases and the J gene end by 3 bases; junction bases not matched to a gene: 13. TCRdb's table, derived via immunoSEQ multiplex PCR, lists solely in-frame clones and lacks some. Of 100,000 to 150,000 clones in the sample, roughly 88% are singletons; the top ten hold about 5.4%. What was sequenced was peripheral blood. The chain carries TRBV27 and TRBJ2-7, with 7 positions matching TRBD1. This receptor was taken from a human donor in a cohort sampled during active COVID-19. Here the CDR3 reads CASSPRQGGSFYEQYF. In DNA, the CDR3 is TGTGCCAGCAGTCCCAGACAGGGTGGAAGTTTCTACGAGCAGTACTTC.